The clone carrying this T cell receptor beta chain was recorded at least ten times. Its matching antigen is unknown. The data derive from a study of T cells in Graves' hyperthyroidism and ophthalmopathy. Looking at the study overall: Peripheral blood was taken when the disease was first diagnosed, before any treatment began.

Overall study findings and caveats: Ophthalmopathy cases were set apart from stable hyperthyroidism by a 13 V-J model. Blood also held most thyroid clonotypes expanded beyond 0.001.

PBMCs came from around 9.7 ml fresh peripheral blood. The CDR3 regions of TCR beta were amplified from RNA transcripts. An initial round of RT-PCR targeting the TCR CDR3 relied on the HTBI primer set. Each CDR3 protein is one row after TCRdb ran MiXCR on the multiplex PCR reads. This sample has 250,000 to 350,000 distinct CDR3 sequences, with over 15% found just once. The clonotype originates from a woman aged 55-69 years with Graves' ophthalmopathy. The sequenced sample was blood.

The CDR3 coding sequence is TGTGCCAGCAGCTTGGGACTAGCGCGGTCTTATACGCAGTATTTT. This codes for CASSLGLARSYTQYF. V gene TRBV11-1 combines with J gene TRBJ2-3; 10 bases match TRBD2. The germline V gene has CDR1 SGHAT and CDR2 FQDESV (reference sequence). The CDR3 covers 15 residues. J lost 7 bases, V lost 3 bases, and 7 bases had no gene match.